The text below deals with one T cell receptor beta chain. The antigen remains unidentified. One end of the junction fails to match germline, which may point to a read error. This entry belongs to a study of graft-versus-host responses after intestinal transplantation. CDR1 KGHSH and CDR2 LQKENI come from the germline V gene. The CDR3 is 14 residues long. Data came from immunoSEQ multiplex PCR; TCRdb stores just in-frame clones and leaves some out. The data contain 90,000 or so clones, approximately 82% of them singletons. This clonotype was obtained from a human donor who received an intestinal transplant. This sample comprised unstimulated CD4+ T cells sorted from spleen or lymph node cells, obtained before intestinal transplant. The chain carries TRBV18 and TRBJ1-1, with D hard to call. The CDR3 loop reads CASSPRRENAEAFF. The CDR3 bases are TGTGCCAGCTCACCACGGCGGGAGAACGCTGAAGCTTTCTTT.